This T cell receptor (beta chain) was retrieved from a study of lymphopenia after photon versus proton radiotherapy. Study outcomes and limitations: Photon-treated patients lost naive T cells and TCR diversity; proton-treated stayed stable. Post-nadir TCR diversity decline inversely tracked overall survival among those who died. Oligoclonal CD8+ Temra expansion after nadir drove photon patients' diversity drop.

For this clone: Its antigen is still unknown.

TCRdb keeps only in-frame clones here, not all; method: immunoSEQ multiplex PCR. Among around 30,000 clones listed, roughly 90% were seen once. CDR1 and CDR2 (germline): MDHEN, SYDVKM. The junction had 9 bases not matched to a gene; V was cut back by 7 bases and J by 3 bases. This CDR3 region has 15 residues. The receptor's source is a woman aged 45 to 65 with pancreatic cancer. The V and J genes are TRBV28 and TRBJ2-1; TRBD1 matches at 7 bases. The material was peripheral blood, obtained from a patient treated with photon-based radiotherapy. CDR3 nucleotides: TGTGCCAGCATCTCGACAGGGATGGGCTACAATGAGCAGTTCTTC. Residues: CASISTGMGYNEQFF.